The clone carrying this T cell receptor beta chain appeared a few times. While infection was still active, Seattle patients were enrolled and then followed longitudinally. As processed by the authors: Amplification from reference gene primers served as the basis for estimated nucleated cell counts. Generated by immunoSEQ multiplex PCR, the TCRdb table keeps only in-frame clones and is missing some. V and J calls and clone size follow that table, whereas D and trimming were derived from the DNA. The sample lists just over 300,000 clones, just under 90% occurring once. This sample was included in a study of blood T cell repertoires in COVID-19. Study as a whole: Italy, Spain and the United States were the sources of the convalescent and acute COVID-19 samples. From T cells, B-cell-depleted T cells, or PBMCs came the material, which was cDNA or gDNA.

What was sequenced was peripheral blood. The sequence came from a woman in her 30s with COVID-19, enrolled during active disease.

CDR3 DNA sequence: TGTGCCAGCAGCGTGGGACTAGCGGGGATTAGCTCCTACAATGAGCAGTTCTTC. This codes for CASSVGLAGISSYNEQFF. V usage is TRBV9 and J usage is TRBJ2-1; TRBD2 matches 13 bases. The V and J ends lost 2 bases and 0 bases, in that order; junction bases with no gene match: 5. Per germline, CDR1 SGDLS and CDR2 YYNGEE. The CDR3 consists of 18 residues.